The source of this T cell receptor beta chain is a study of T cell repertoires in cytomegalovirus infection (dated by TCRdb to 2018 to 2020). Regarding the complete study: Donor HLA type was relevant to the analysis, because carriage of CMV infection together with the matching HLA type was indicated by public TCR beta signatures.

The germline V gene supplies CDR1 KGHDR and CDR2 SFDVKD. Relative to germline, V is 12 bases shorter and J is 1 base shorter, with 15 bases between their ends. The CDR3 sequence holds 14 residues, the cysteine and phenylalanine included. This entry keeps only the CDR3 DNA: 42 bases, framed from base 1. To note about this clonotype: What this receptor recognizes is not known. Nothing much larger sits one base from this clone, and base qualities are not available.

The sequencing machine was an Illumina HiSeq 1500. Using fastp trimming at Q25 and MiXCR clonotype assembly, TCRdb reanalyzed the public sequencing data and kept in-frame beta chains. Every entry covers one CDR3 protein and lists the most common genes and DNA from its rows. The sample table records some 150,000 distinct CDR3 sequences; roughly 6% of these occur just once. Of the sample, 15% to 20% is held by the ten largest clones. Study-level results and caveats: Cumulative frequency of public TCR beta family members discriminated carriers of CMV infection plus the relevant HLA type in this cohort and an independent approximately 350-donor cohort. In the ex vivo response, HLA-C-restricted CMV-specific TCR beta clonotypes were dominant, and in two of eight donors the single most frequent clonotype came from this HLA-C-restricted group.

The V gene is TRBV24-1 and the J gene is TRBJ1-5; the D gene is possibly TRBD1, with 5 bases matching. Sequenced material: PBMCs. The clonotype comes from a human donor in good health (CMV status not recorded). Some clones in this sample may be carry-over from other donors' samples. The CDR3 sequence is CAAGPRISNQPQHF. The DNA sequence is given as TGTGCCGCGGGACCGCGAATCAGCAATCAGCCCCAGCATTTT.